This T cell receptor beta chain was profiled in a study of T cells in Graves' hyperthyroidism and ophthalmopathy. For the study at large: Blood was drawn when the patient was first diagnosed and still untreated.

Amplification of TCR beta CDR3 regions used RNA as the template. HTBI primers were employed in a first-round RT-PCR of the TCR CDR3. MiXCR, applied by TCRdb to the multiplex PCR reads, yields one record per CDR3 protein. The sample records 350,000 to 450,000 distinct CDR3 sequences, about 14% being singletons. CDR3 length equals 16 residues. Germline CDR1 reads SGHDT; CDR2 reads YYEEEE. Trimming cost V 1 base and J 4 bases, with 15 bases left between them. This clonotype occurred many times. Antigen unknown. The study's findings and limits: The model anticipated ophthalmopathy a median approximately 6.5 months pre-onset. Most expanded thyroid clonotypes above 0.001 also appeared in blood.

The V and J genes are TRBV5-6 and TRBJ2-1, with a tentative D call TRBD2 (5 bases). Sequenced input: blood. The TCR comes from a woman between 55 and 75 years old with Graves' hyperthyroidism. This CDR3 reads CASSLRSLARYNEQFF. The CDR3 DNA reads TGTGCCAGCAGCTTGCGGTCCTTAGCGCGATACAATGAGCAGTTCTTC.